The table lists the clone carrying this T cell receptor beta chain with many counts. The target antigen is unknown. These data are taken from a study of response to subunit inactivated influenza vaccine. The CDR3 spans 12 residues. Per the germline V gene, CDR1 is SGHDN and CDR2 is FVKESK. The V end lost 7 bases, the J end lost 10 bases, and 11 bases lay between the germline ends. One entry per CDR3 protein results from TCRdb running MiXCR on the RT-PCR reads. Of 650,000 to 800,000 distinct CDR3 sequences listed, 15% to 20% were seen once; the top ten hold approximately 11%. General study points: Seasonal influenza vaccination, on each occasion, was suggested by the authors to recruit few new T cells.

This TCR was recovered from a man between 50 and 59 years old who received an inactivated influenza vaccine. The source was PBMCs from blood, collected roughly 5 days after vaccination. V gene TRBV14 combines with J gene TRBJ1-6; no firm D call. CDR3 sequence reads: CASNKGGSPLHF. The CDR3 DNA reads as TGTGCCAGCAACAAAGGTGGCTCACCCCTCCACTTT.